The clone carrying this TCR beta chain was counted a few times. The target antigen is unknown. TCRdb independently ran MiXCR on the RT-PCR reads; one entry per CDR3 protein. The sample has approximately 290,000 distinct CDR3 sequences; 20% to 25% are singletons. The sample originates from a study of response to subunit inactivated influenza vaccine. Study-wide points: Authors suggested each seasonal influenza vaccination recruits few new T cells.

This receptor was taken from a man aged 50 to 75 who received an inactivated influenza vaccine. The material was PBMCs from blood, obtained approximately 20 months after vaccination.

CDR3 sequence: CATSESGTLSTGELFF. As DNA, the CDR3 is TGTGCCACCAGTGAGTCCGGGACTTTAAGCACCGGGGAGCTGTTTTTT. This rearrangement joins TRBV24-1 to TRBJ2-2, with D maybe TRBD2 (6 bases). V was pared by 4 bases and J by 4 bases, with 15 bases between. This CDR3 is 16 amino acids long. Germline values: CDR1 KGHDR, CDR2 SFDVKD.